This T cell receptor beta chain stems from a study of blood T cell repertoires in COVID-19. Background on the study: Collection of acute and convalescent COVID-19 samples took place in the United States, Italy and Spain. PBMCs, B-cell-depleted T cells, or T cells provided the cDNA or gDNA that made up the material.

This clone has ten or more counts. The trim removed 5 bases at V and 2 bases at J, leaving 9 bases unmatched. CDR3 length: 15 amino acids. Germline-derived CDR1 and CDR2 are MDHEN and SYDVKM. Per the original methods: The authors estimated nucleated cell counts from reference gene primer amplification. Generated by immunoSEQ multiplex PCR, the TCRdb table keeps only in-frame clones and is missing some. For V, J and clone size, that table is used; D and trimming come from the DNA. The sample includes 200,000 or so clones, 65% to 85% of them seen just once. The specimen sequenced was peripheral blood. The TCR sequence derives from a young woman who had recovered from COVID-19. The V gene is TRBV28, the J gene TRBJ2-7; TRBD2 aligns across 7 bases. CDR3 sequence reads: CASSPLGGSPYEQYF. The CDR3 nucleotides are TGTGCCAGCAGTCCCTTGGGGGGGAGTCCCTACGAGCAGTACTTC.